This TCR beta chain is from a study of metastatic and nonmetastatic thyroid tumors. The wider study: It was across blood and tumor or nodule tissue from malignant and benign thyroid patients that repertoires were compared.

On this clone itself: The antigen is unknown.

How the authors handled the data: Across clinicopathological groups, CDR3 differences served as the basis for building a distant-metastasis classifier for papillary thyroid cancer. TCRdb reanalyzed the PCR reads with MiXCR. It is TCRdb's table, rather than the study itself, that gives the V and J calls and clone size. The repertoire holds over 25,000 clones, with 15% to 20% as singletons. Study results and caveats: Reportedly, malignant thyroid tumors had significantly higher TCR beta diversity than benign nodules, in blood and tumor.

Every patient underwent thyroid surgery untreated. The sequence was obtained from a female donor with papillary thyroid cancer or a benign thyroid nodule (not recorded which). Some clones in this sample may be carry-over from other donors' samples. Sequenced sample: blood.

CDR3 sequence (DNA): TGCGCCAGCAGCCCTACTAGCGGGCGTTGGGAGACCCAGTACTTC. Protein sequence: CASSPTSGRWETQYF. The chain has TRBV5-1 and TRBJ2-5, with 9 bases that match TRBD2. With 4 bases clipped from V and 5 bases from J, the junction kept 9 bases outside the gene matches. Germline CDR1 is SGHRS and CDR2 is YFSETQ. The CDR3 has 15 amino acids.